The 13 T cell receptor beta chains in this list originate from one sample, sequenced in a study of blood T cells in healthy people across ages. Together with a sample-barcoded 5' primer, a J-beta primer mix was included in a second PCR lasting roughly 6 to 12 cycles. TCRdb independently ran MiXCR on the 5' RACE reads; one entry per CDR3 protein. Seen here are about 1.7 million distinct CDR3 sequences, 28% observed once, and the top ten hold roughly 8%. The sample was blood. Receptors were obtained from a woman aged 25 to 45 in good health.

J is TRBJ1-6 and V is TRBV12-5, with 8 bases fitting TRBD1. With V trimmed by 4 bases and J by 10 bases, 6 bases remained unmatched. Germline CDR1 reads LGHNT; CDR2 reads FRNRAP. The CDR3 contains 14 residues. CDR3 region: CASGWGDRGSPLHF. CDR3 sequence (DNA): TGTGCTAGTGGTTGGGGTGACAGGGGATCACCCCTCCACTTT.

Notes on this clonotype: At one of its ends the junction is not consistent with the germline gene, which may arise from a read error. This chain links TRBV14 with TRBJ2-1, with D perhaps TRBD2 (6 bases). The CDR3 runs 15 residues. CDR1 and CDR2 (germline): SGHDN, FVKESK. CDR3 sequence: CAGSQDPGTSFEQFF. The CDR3 DNA reads TGTGCCGGCAGCCAAGATCCCGGGACTTCCTTTGAGCAGTTCTTC. The full variable domain, in which reference TRBV14 and TRBJ2-1 provide the parts outside the CDR3, is EAGVTQFPSHSVIEKGQTVTLRCDPISGHDNLYWYRRVMGKEIKFLLHFVKESKQDESGMPNNRFLAERTGGTYSTLKVQPAELEDSGVYFCAGSQDPGTSFEQFFGPGTRLTVL.

The gene calls are TRBV7-6 and TRBJ1-4, with a tentative D call TRBD1 (5 bases). Germline V gives CDR1 SGHVS, CDR2 FNYEAQ. The CDR3 spans 13 residues. The ends were cut back, 3 bases at V and 7 bases at J, with 9 bases in the middle. CDR3 sequence (DNA): TGTGCCAGCAGCTTGAGGCAGGGTGAAAAACTGTTTTTT. The encoded protein is CASSLRQGEKLFF.

The chain is built from TRBV6-1 and TRBJ1-5; a possible D gene is TRBD1 (5 bases). The V end was cut by 7 bases, the J end by 0 bases, with 16 bases between. Per germline, CDR1 MNHNS and CDR2 SASEGT. The CDR3 spans 16 residues. The CDR3 reads CASISGGRYSNQPQHF. CDR3 coding DNA: TGTGCCAGCATATCCGGGGGACGTTATAGCAATCAGCCCCAGCATTTT.

A word on this clonotype: One junction end does not reproduce the germline sequence, and a read error may be involved. V gene TRBV11-1 combines with J gene TRBJ1-1; weak D call: TRBD1 (6 bases). The CDR3 contains 13 residues. CDR1 and CDR2 (germline): SGHAT, FQDESV (reference sequence). CDR3 protein: CTSTRTVNTEAFF. DNA for the CDR3: TGTACCAGCACGCGGACAGTGAACACTGAAGCTTTCTTT.

This clonotype was seen only a few times. The gene calls are TRBV15 and TRBJ2-4; D is unresolved. The DNA end lines up better with TRBJ2-7; the J call may be wrong. This CDR3 spans 14 amino acids. Germline V gene data show CDR1 as LNHNV and CDR2 as YYDKDF (reference sequence). As DNA, the CDR3 is TGTGCCACCAGCGCCGGGCTATGGAGCGACGAGCAGTACTTC. Its translation: CATSAGLWSDEQYF.

This clonotype was recorded once. This chain's CDR3 is CSVVPGPNYNEQYF. The CDR3 DNA follows: TGCAGCGTTGTCCCGGGGCCGAACTACAATGAGCAGTACTTC. J is TRBJ2-1 and V is TRBV29-1; D could derive from TRBD1 or TRBD2 (5 bases each). The DNA end lines up better with TRBJ2-7; the J call may be wrong. This CDR3 region has 14 residues. The V gene's germline CDR1 is SQVTM and CDR2 ANQGSEA.

This clonotype was seen a handful of times. Here the CDR3 reads CAISDRSSQPQHF. As DNA, the CDR3 is TGTGCCATCAGTGATAGGAGTTCTCAGCCCCAGCATTTT. This chain connects TRBV10-3 to TRBJ1-5; D is unclear. The germline gives CDR1 ENHRY, CDR2 SYGVKD. V lost 3 bases, J lost 6 bases, and 9 bases lay in between. The CDR3 extends over 13 amino acids.

V usage is TRBV20-1 and J usage is TRBJ1-1, with D tentatively TRBD1 (5 bases). The V end lost 2 bases, the J end lost 1 base, and 11 bases lay between the germline ends. In germline, CDR1 is DFQATT, CDR2 SNEGSKA (reference sequence). The CDR3 runs to 14 residues. The CDR3 bases are TGCAGTGCTAGACAGGGCGCGGCGAACACTGAAGCTTTCTTT. Its translation: CSARQGAANTEAFF.

J is TRBJ1-4 and V is TRBV6-6; the D gene is possibly TRBD1 (6 bases). This CDR3 has 14 residues. Germline-derived CDR1 and CDR2 are MNHNY and SVGAGI (reference sequence). The ends were cut back, 5 bases at V and 8 bases at J, with 15 bases in the middle. DNA of the CDR3: TGTGCCAGCAGTGGAGACAGGCAGCCCGAAAAACTGTTTTTT. The encoded protein is CASSGDRQPEKLFF.

This clonotype was found many times. V and J are TRBV9 and TRBJ2-7; TRBD2 might be the D (6 bases). V lost 3 bases and J lost 7, with 17 bases in between. Germline V gene sequence: CDR1 SGDLS, CDR2 YYNGEE. There are 14 residues in the CDR3. The CDR3 region has the DNA TGTGCCAGCAGCGCCCGACTAGGGCTGGGTGAGCAGTACTTC. It translates to CASSARLGLGEQYF.

J is TRBJ2-1 and V is TRBV3-1; 9 bases line up with TRBD2. The germline CDR1 and CDR2 sequences are LGHDT and YNNKEL (reference sequence). V gave up 5 bases and J gave up 4 bases; unmatched junction bases: 6. The length of the CDR3 is 15 residues. The chain's CDR3 is CASSTRLAEYNEQFF. Here the CDR3 DNA reads TGTGCCAGCAGCACGCGACTAGCGGAATACAATGAGCAGTTCTTC.

The chain links TRBV6-2 or TRBV6-3 to TRBJ2-5; 10 bases agree with TRBD2. Germline values: CDR1 MNHEY, CDR2 SVGEGT. Unmatched junction bases numbered 4, after V lost 7 bases and J lost 2 bases. This CDR3 has 14 residues. CDR3 DNA: TGTGCCAGCAAGGCTAGCGGGGGTCAAGAGACCCAGTACTTC. It codes for CASKASGGQETQYF.